Listed below are T cell receptor beta chains from one sample, sequenced in a study of tumor and adjacent non-tumor tissue in lung cancer. MiXCR, applied by TCRdb to the multiplex PCR reads, yields one record per CDR3 protein. The sample comprises tens of thousands of distinct CDR3 sequences, roughly 72% of which are singletons, and around 9.6% rests with the top ten. Sequencing was carried out using lung tumor tissue. Receptor source: a woman aged 40 to 50 with non-small cell lung cancer. Each CDR3 is given with its conserved first and last residue. A D gene is named only where the DNA matches it firmly. Rows may omit the clone size; those that give it use once, few, many or a size class.

V gene: TRBV10-3
J gene: TRBJ2-7
D gene: TRBD1
clone size: once
CDR3 protein: CVIATGAAYKQYF
CDR3 DNA: TGTGTCATTGCCACAGGGGCTGCCTACAAGCAGTACTTC

V gene: TRBV6-5
J gene: TRBJ1-6
D gene: TRBD1
clone size: many
CDR3 protein: CASSYEGAHNSPLHF
CDR3 DNA: TGTGCCAGCAGTTACGAGGGGGCCCATAATTCACCCCTCCACTTT

V gene: TRBV11-2
J gene: TRBJ2-7
D gene: NA
clone size: NA
CDR3 protein: CASSRAGFGQYF
CDR3 DNA: TGTGCCAGCAGCAGGGCAGGGTTCGGGCAGTACTTC

V gene: TRBV28
J gene: TRBJ2-7
D gene: NA
clone size: NA
CDR3 protein: CASQQGRGSHEQYF
CDR3 DNA: TGTGCCAGCCAGCAGGGGAGGGGAAGCCACGAGCAGTACTTC

V gene: TRBV6-5
J gene: TRBJ2-7
D gene: NA
clone size: once
CDR3 protein: CASSSPTGRYEQYF
CDR3 DNA: TGTGCCAGCAGTTCCCCCACAGGGAGGTACGAGCAGTACTTC

V gene: TRBV11-2
J gene: TRBJ1-5
D gene: NA
clone size: NA
CDR3 protein: CASSLSMLNQPQHF
CDR3 DNA: TGTGCCAGCAGCTTATCAATGCTCAATCAGCCCCAGCATTTT

V gene: TRBV11-2
J gene: TRBJ2-6
D gene: NA
clone size: NA
CDR3 protein: CASIPNLKGSRANLLTF
CDR3 DNA: TGTGCCAGCATCCCGAACTTGAAGGGCTCTAGGGCCAACCTCCTGACTTTC

V gene: TRBV6-4
J gene: TRBJ2-1
D gene: TRBD1
clone size: NA
CDR3 protein: CANSDGQGANEQFF
CDR3 DNA: TGTGCCAACAGTGATGGACAGGGGGCGAATGAGCAGTTCTTC

V gene: TRBV14
J gene: TRBJ2-5
D gene: NA
clone size: NA
CDR3 protein: CTSSRTLQETQYF
CDR3 DNA: TGTACCAGCAGCCGGACACTCCAAGAGACCCAGTACTTC

V gene: TRBV11-2
J gene: TRBJ2-3
D gene: TRBD1
clone size: NA
CDR3 protein: CASSLRDRDNPYSNQPQYF
CDR3 DNA: TGTGCCAGCAGCCTGCGTGACAGGGACAATCCATATAGCAATCAGCCCCAGTATTTT

V gene: TRBV6-1
J gene: TRBJ1-1
D gene: TRBD1
clone size: NA
CDR3 protein: CASCLRTGEATEAFF
CDR3 DNA: TGTGCCAGCTGTCTCCGAACAGGGGAGGCCACTGAAGCTTTCTTT

V gene: TRBV29-1
J gene: TRBJ2-7
D gene: NA
clone size: NA
CDR3 protein: CSVGNGNHEQYF
CDR3 DNA: TGCAGTGTTGGAAATGGCAACCACGAGCAGTACTTC

V gene: TRBV11-1
J gene: TRBJ2-5
D gene: TRBD1
clone size: once
CDR3 protein: CASSLNTGAVESQYF
CDR3 DNA: TGTGCCAGCAGTCTTAACACAGGGGCAGTGGAGAGCCAGTACTTC

V gene: TRBV20-1
J gene: TRBJ2-7
D gene: TRBD1
clone size: few
CDR3 protein: CSARSGQLYEQYF
CDR3 DNA: TGCAGTGCTAGGTCGGGACAGCTATACGAGCAGTACTTC

V gene: TRBV5-1
J gene: TRBJ2-5
D gene: TRBD2
clone size: many
CDR3 protein: CASSILAGGQETQYF
CDR3 DNA: TGCGCCAGCAGCATCCTAGCGGGAGGACAGGAGACCCAGTACTTC

V gene: TRBV21-1
J gene: TRBJ2-7
D gene: NA
clone size: NA
CDR3 protein: CASSKPLRRGAFYEQYF
CDR3 DNA: TGTGCCAGCAGCAAACCACTCAGACGAGGGGCCTTCTACGAGCAGTACTTC